The sequence of this TCR beta chain was determined in a study of shared clonotypes between healthy human individuals. Study results and limitations: It was the few donors that limited the genetic and exposure-history diversity represented.

This CDR3 is 13 amino acids long. The germline CDR1 and CDR2 sequences are SGHTA and FQGTGA. Unmatched junction bases numbered 1, after V lost 3 bases and J lost 5 bases. With respect to this clone: No antigen is known for it.

The protocol was immunoSEQ multiplex PCR, while the TCRdb copy is restricted to in-frame clones and leaves out a portion. The sample has 450,000 or so clones, more than 70% seen once. Donors were Caucasian adults residing in Nashville, Tennessee, USA. This receptor was identified in a woman in her forties in good health. Some clones in this sample may be carry-over from other donors' samples. The source material was PBMCs. This rearrangement joins TRBV7-3 to TRBJ2-1; 7 bases fit TRBD2. The CDR3 reads CASSFGLDNEQFF. The CDR3 region has the DNA TGTGCCAGCAGCTTTGGACTAGACAATGAGCAGTTCTTC.